This TCR beta chain was identified in a study of metastatic and nonmetastatic thyroid tumors. Study-wide results and limits: In both blood and tumor samples, TCR beta diversity was reported significantly higher for malignant than benign nodules.

The CDR3 contains 15 residues. Trimming removed 4 bases from V and 8 bases from J; junction bases left unmatched: 11. Germline-derived CDR1 and CDR2 are MNHNS and SASEGT. Using MiXCR, TCRdb re-called clones from the PCR reads. The sample consists of some 28,000 clones, roughly 3.7% of them appearing once. Each patient came to thyroid surgery without any prior treatment (of any kind). This clone was detected only a few times. Its antigen remains unidentified. Sequenced: blood. The rearrangement joins TRBV6-1 to TRBJ2-1; 7 positions match TRBD2. The sequence was obtained from a male donor with papillary thyroid cancer or a benign thyroid nodule (not recorded which). Some clones in this sample may be carry-over from other donors' samples. The CDR3 sequence is CASSGAYGGSDEQFF. The DNA for the CDR3 is TGTGCCAGCAGTGGTGCGTACGGCGGGAGCGATGAGCAGTTCTTC.